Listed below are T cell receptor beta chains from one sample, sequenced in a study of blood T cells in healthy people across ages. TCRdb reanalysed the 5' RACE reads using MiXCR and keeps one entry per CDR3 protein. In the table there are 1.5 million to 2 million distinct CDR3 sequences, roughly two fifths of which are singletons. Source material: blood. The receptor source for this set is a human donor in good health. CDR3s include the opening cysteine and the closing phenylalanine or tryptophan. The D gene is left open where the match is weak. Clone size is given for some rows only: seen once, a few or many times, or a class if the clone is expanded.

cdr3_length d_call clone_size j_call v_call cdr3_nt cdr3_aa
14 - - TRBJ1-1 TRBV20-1 TGCAGTGCTAGAGATTACCCCATGAACACTGAAGCTTTCTTT CSARDYPMNTEAFF
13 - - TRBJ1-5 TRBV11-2 TGTGCCAGCAGCCGGCAGTTCAATCAGCCCCAGCATTTT CASSRQFNQPQHF
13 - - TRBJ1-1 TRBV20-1 TGCAGTGCATTATCCCAGCTCAACACTGAAGCTTTCTTT CSALSQLNTEAFF
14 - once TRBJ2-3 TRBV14 TGTGCCAGCAGCCAAACTCTAGCCTCAGATACGCAGTATTTT CASSQTLASDTQYF
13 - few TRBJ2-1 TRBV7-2 TGTGCCAGCAGCCCAACTCCGCCTGCTGAGCAGTTCTTC CASSPTPPAEQFF
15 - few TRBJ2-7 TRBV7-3 TGTGCCAGCACCAGTCACAGAGGCCTTTCCTACGAGCAGTACTTC CASTSHRGLSYEQYF
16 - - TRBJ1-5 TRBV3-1 TGTGCCAGCAGCCCCCTGGGAGCCGGACGGAATCAGCCCCAGCATTTT CASSPLGAGRNQPQHF
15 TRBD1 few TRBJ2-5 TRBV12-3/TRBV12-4 TGTGCCAGCAGTTTCTCGGACAGGGGGGACGAGACCCAGTACTTC CASSFSDRGDETQYF
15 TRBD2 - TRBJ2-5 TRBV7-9 TGTGCCAGCAGCCCGGCGGGGGGGCCAACGGAGACCCAGTACTTC CASSPAGGPTETQYF
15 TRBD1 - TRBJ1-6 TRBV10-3 TGTGCCATCAGGGAACGGACAGGGGCGGGTTCACCCCTCCACTTT CAIRERTGAGSPLHF
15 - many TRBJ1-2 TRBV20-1 TGCAGTGCTAGAGATTATCAGGGAGCAAACTATGGCTACACCTTC CSARDYQGANYGYTF
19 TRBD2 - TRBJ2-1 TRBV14 TGTGCCAGCAGCCCCCCCGCGAGGACTAGCGGGGGGCTATACAATGAGCAGTTCTTC CASSPPARTSGGLYNEQFF
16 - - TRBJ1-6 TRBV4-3 TGCGCCAGCAGCCAAGATTGGCGGGGGCGGGTTTCACCCCTCCACTTT CASSQDWRGRVSPLHF
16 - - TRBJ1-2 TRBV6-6 TGTGCCAGCAATTCCCCCTCCAGGGCCTCTAACTATGGCTACACCTTC CASNSPSRASNYGYTF
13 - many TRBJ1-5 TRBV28 TGTGCCAGCAGCTTGGGCGGCCATCAGCCCCAGCATTTT CASSLGGHQPQHF
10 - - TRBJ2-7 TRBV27 TGTGCCAGCGGACACTCTGAGCAGTACTTC CASGHSEQYF
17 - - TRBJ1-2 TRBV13 TGTGCCAGCAGCATCTCCGCAGGGCGCGTTGGTCTGGGTGGCTACACCTTC CASSISAGRVGLGGYTF
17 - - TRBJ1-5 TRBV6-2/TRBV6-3 TGTGCCAGCAGTTACAGAATGGGGGCGGAGAGCAATCAGCCCCAGCATTTT CASSYRMGAESNQPQHF
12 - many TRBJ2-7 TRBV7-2 TGTGCCAGCAGTTTATTGGCCTACGAGCAGTACTTC CASSLLAYEQYF
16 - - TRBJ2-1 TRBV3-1 TGTGCCAGCAGCCAAGAGGTAGGGTTTAGGGGTAATGAGCAGTTCTTC CASSQEVGFRGNEQFF
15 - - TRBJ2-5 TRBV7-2 TGTGCCAGCAGCCGAAAGACAGCCCAGTGGGAGACCCAGTACTTC CASSRKTAQWETQYF
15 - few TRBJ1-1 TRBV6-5 TGTGCCAGCAGTTACTCGAACATCGGGGACACTGAAGCTTTCTTT CASSYSNIGDTEAFF
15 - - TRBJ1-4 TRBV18 TGTGCCAGCTCACCACGAGGGGGGCGAATTGAAAAACTGTTTTTT CASSPRGGRIEKLFF
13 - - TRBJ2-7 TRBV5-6 TGTGCCAGCAGCCCCTACCCGCGATACGAGCAGTACTTC CASSPYPRYEQYF
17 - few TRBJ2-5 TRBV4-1 TGCGCCAGCAGCCAAGATGGGCGCGTTGGCTTCGGGGAGACCCAGTACTTC CASSQDGRVGFGETQYF
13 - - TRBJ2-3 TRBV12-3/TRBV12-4 TGTGTCAGCAGTTTAATATCCTGGGATACGCAGTATTTT CVSSLISWDTQYF
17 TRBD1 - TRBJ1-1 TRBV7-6 TGTGCCAGCAGCCCGCTGACAGGGGAGGTCGTAAGCACTGAAGCTTTCTTT CASSPLTGEVVSTEAFF
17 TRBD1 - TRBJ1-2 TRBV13 TGTGCCAGCAGCTTACTCACCCTCAGACAGGGGGTAGATGGCTACACCTTC CASSLLTLRQGVDGYTF
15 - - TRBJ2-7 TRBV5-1 TGCGCCAGCAGGGTAAGGCAGGGGCTTGTTTCCGAGCAGTACTTC CASRVRQGLVSEQYF